The clone carrying this T cell receptor (beta chain) was counted a few times. These data are taken from a study of T cells in Graves' hyperthyroidism and ophthalmopathy. From RNA transcripts, TCR beta CDR3 regions were amplified. Primed by the HTBI set, a first-round RT-PCR was run on the TCR CDR3. Using its own MiXCR run on the multiplex PCR reads, TCRdb lists one record per CDR3 protein. Of 600,000 to 800,000 distinct CDR3 sequences listed, 30% to 40% are singletons. Between the trimmed V and J ends, which lost 9 bases and 4 bases, there was a span of 12 bases. The germline gives CDR1 MGHDK, CDR2 SYGVNS. The CDR3 runs to 12 residues.

The TCR originated in a woman aged 40 to 55 with Graves' hyperthyroidism. Material for sequencing was blood. The rearrangement joins TRBV25-1 to TRBJ1-2, with a tentative D call TRBD1 (5 bases). The CDR3 DNA reads TGTGCCAGTGGAGACAGCCTCTATGGCTACACCTTC. Protein product: CASGDSLYGYTF.